This TCR beta chain was identified in a study of cytomegalovirus exposure and HLA in healthy donors. Study-wide results and limits: A previous analysis found most TCR beta V segments productive roughly 87% or roughly 30% of the time. Excluded were some V segments that proved indistinguishable, including TRBV6-2 and TRBV6-3. It was only CMV serostatus that was available as immune exposure information.

As concerns this clone: The antigen remains unidentified.

The CDR3 has 13 residues. The germline V gene has CDR1 SNHLY and CDR2 FYNNEI. The V end lost 7 bases, the J end lost 5 bases, and 12 bases lay between the germline ends. PCR amplification relied on 60 Vbeta primers (plus 13 Jbeta primers). In the source study's methods: As a later analysis found, there were 80 million or so unique TCR beta chains, of which around 9.9 million were shared. Profiling relied on immunoSEQ multiplex PCR, and the TCRdb table lists in-frame clones only, not all of them. For V, J and clone size, that table is used; D and trimming come from the DNA. The table lists more than 150,000 clones, approximately 84% of them singletons, with roughly 2.3% in the top ten.

This receptor was obtained from a woman aged 18 to 35 in good health and CMV-seronegative. Material: PBMCs. The chain recombines TRBV2 with TRBJ1-5; unclear D gene. In DNA, the CDR3 is TGTGCCAGCACGGGAGAAAGGGATCAGCCCCAGCATTTT. It specifies CASTGERDQPQHF.